What follows is one T cell receptor beta chain and its context. Its antigen remains unidentified. Unique molecular identifiers were present on the cDNA, and a universal primer site came from template switching. MiXCR, applied by TCRdb to the 5' RACE reads, yields one record per CDR3 protein. This sample carries roughly 1,500,000 distinct CDR3 sequences, 32% of them seen once, and the ten largest clones take roughly 0.3%. This sample is drawn from a study of identical twins. Whole-study results and caveats: Sequences that were beta out-of-frame showed weaker excess twin sharing. Monozygotic twins shared more out-of-frame TCR alpha than recombination models predicted.

All donors comprised healthy Caucasians. The CDR3 has 15 residues. Trimming took 3 bases from V and 1 from J, leaving 9 bases between them. Germline CDR1 reads KGHDR; CDR2 reads SFDVKD. V and J are TRBV24-1 and TRBJ2-1, with D possibly TRBD2 on 6 matching bases. This sequence was found in a newborn girl in good health. The sample comprised cord blood. The CDR3 coding sequence is TGTGCCACCAGTGATGCGGGACGGTCCTACAATGAGCAGTTCTTC. Translating it yields CATSDAGRSYNEQFF.